This is a list of T cell receptor beta chains from one sample in a study of CD8 T cells in Susac syndrome. A single record per CDR3 protein comes from TCRdb applying MiXCR to the immunoSEQ multiplex PCR reads. The table has under 200,000 distinct CDR3 sequences, roughly 90% seen once. Sequenced: CD4+ T cells from PBMCs. These receptors were obtained from a human donor with Susac syndrome. Both conserved end residues are part of each CDR3. A D gene is named only where the DNA matches it firmly. Clone size appears in some rows only: once, few, many, or a class for an expanded clone.

V,D,size,J,CDR3,DNA
TRBV5-4,.,.,TRBJ2-7,CASSLIYEQYF,TGTGCCAGCAGCCTCATCTACGAGCAGTACTTC
TRBV2,.,.,TRBJ2-4,CARGYLAKNIQYF,TGTGCCAGAGGGTACCTAGCCAAAAACATTCAGTACTTC
TRBV7-6,.,.,TRBJ2-1,CASSSSTSPAEQFF,TGTGCCAGCAGCTCCTCGACTAGTCCAGCTGAGCAGTTCTTC
TRBV2,.,.,TRBJ1-2,CASSEFRGSYTF,TGTGCCAGCAGTGAGTTTCGAGGGAGCTACACCTTC
TRBV28,.,.,TRBJ1-2,CASSFGPAYGYTF,TGTGCCAGCAGTTTCGGGCCTGCCTATGGCTACACCTTC
TRBV29-1,.,.,TRBJ1-5,CSVETGKGQPQHF,TGCAGCGTTGAAACGGGGAAGGGTCAGCCCCAGCATTTT
TRBV7-9,.,.,TRBJ1-1,CASSLAFDTEAFF,TGTGCCAGCAGCTTAGCTTTTGACACTGAAGCTTTCTTT
TRBV3-1,TRBD2,few,TRBJ2-7,CASSQDLAGPYEQYF,TGTGCCAGCAGCCAAGATTTAGCGGGACCATACGAGCAGTACTTC
TRBV12-3/TRBV12-4,TRBD2,.,TRBJ2-7,CASSFSGGPYEQYF,TGTGCCAGCAGTTTTTCGGGGGGGCCGTACGAGCAGTACTTC
TRBV5-1,.,.,TRBJ1-4,CASSVGADPTNEKLFF,TGCGCCAGCAGCGTTGGGGCAGACCCAACTAATGAAAAACTGTTTTTT
TRBV15,TRBD2,.,TRBJ2-1,CATSRDLAGINEQFF,TGTGCCACCAGCAGAGATCTAGCGGGGATTAATGAGCAGTTCTTC